These T cell receptor beta chains were read from a single sample in a study of T cell repertoires in cytomegalovirus infection. TCRdb called the reads again in MiXCR, with one record for every CDR3 protein. This sample has 490,000 or so distinct CDR3 sequences, with about 11% found just once. Material for sequencing was PBMCs. Receptor source: a human donor in good health (CMV status not recorded). Some clones in this sample may be carry-over from other donors' samples. CDR3s include the opening cysteine and the closing phenylalanine or tryptophan. The order of the fields is D gene, clone size, CDR3 length, J gene, V gene, CDR3 DNA, CDR3 protein. A D gene is named only where the DNA matches it firmly. Size tells how often a clone was seen (once, few, many) or the class of an expanded clone, and some rows leave it out.

D: -; size: -; length: 12; J: TRBJ2-5; V: TRBV5-1; DNA: TGCGCCAGCAGCCTTTTGGATGGGACCCAGTACTTC; CDR3: CASSLLDGTQYF
D: TRBD1; size: few; length: 16; J: TRBJ1-5; V: TRBV18; DNA: TGTGCCAGCTCAAAATTTGGGACAGGGGGCGAGCAGCCCCAGCATTTT; CDR3: CASSKFGTGGEQPQHF
D: -; size: few; length: 18; J: TRBJ1-5; V: TRBV20-1; DNA: TGCAGTGCCCACGGGGCGCACCAGGGAGTCTATAGCAATCAGCCCCAGCATTTT; CDR3: CSAHGAHQGVYSNQPQHF
D: -; size: few; length: 13; J: TRBJ2-5; V: TRBV20-1; DNA: TGCAGTGCGTACCTGACAGAGCAAGAGACCCAGTACTTC; CDR3: CSAYLTEQETQYF
D: -; size: many; length: 14; J: TRBJ1-1; V: TRBV12-3/TRBV12-4; DNA: TGTGCCAGCCAAAGGGGGAAAGGGAACACTGAAGCTTTCTTT; CDR3: CASQRGKGNTEAFF
D: -; size: many; length: 13; J: TRBJ2-7; V: TRBV7-3; DNA: TGTGCCAGCAGCTTACAAGCCAGTAGCGAGCAGTACTTC; CDR3: CASSLQASSEQYF
D: -; size: -; length: 14; J: TRBJ2-7; V: TRBV15; DNA: TGTGCCACCAGCGCCTCGGGACTCATCTACGAGCAGTACTTC; CDR3: CATSASGLIYEQYF
D: TRBD2; size: many; length: 16; J: TRBJ2-1; V: TRBV15; DNA: TGTGCCACCAGCAGAGATCGTAGCGGGAGGACAAATGAGCAGTTCTTC; CDR3: CATSRDRSGRTNEQFF
D: TRBD1; size: many; length: 15; J: TRBJ2-2; V: TRBV11-1; DNA: TGTGCCAGCAGCTGGACAGGGAGGCTCACCGGGGAGCTGTTTTTT; CDR3: CASSWTGRLTGELFF
D: -; size: -; length: 16; J: TRBJ1-3; V: TRBV5-6; DNA: TGTGCCAGCAGCGGACGGGGTCTTCCTTCTGGAAACACCATATATTTT; CDR3: CASSGRGLPSGNTIYF
D: -; size: many; length: 15; J: TRBJ1-6; V: TRBV4-1; DNA: TGCGCCAGCAGCCAAGTTTGGGCCACTGCATCACCCCTCCACTTT; CDR3: CASSQVWATASPLHF
D: -; size: many; length: 14; J: TRBJ1-1; V: TRBV20-1; DNA: TGCAGTGCTCCCGAAAAGGGTGAGAACACTGAAGCTTTCTTT; CDR3: CSAPEKGENTEAFF